The clone carrying this T cell receptor beta chain has more than one count but fewer than ten. The target antigen is unknown. The data derive from a study of T-cell memory formation after mild COVID-19. Overall study results and limits: For second-wave clones that peaked at day 37, SARS-CoV-2 specificity went unverified.

MiXCR was run by TCRdb on the 5' RACE reads, yielding one entry per CDR3 protein. Among 470,000 or so distinct CDR3 sequences, around a quarter were seen once, and the ten largest hold about 12%. The CDR3 contains 14 residues. Germline CDR1 reads SEHNR; CDR2 reads FQNEAQ (reference sequence). V shed 5 bases and J shed 7 bases, with 17 bases lying between them. The V call is TRBV7-9, the J call TRBJ1-2; D is ambiguous. This receptor was identified in an adult woman who had mild COVID-19 (a few samples of this study predate the infection). Cell type and time point are not known. Sequenced: PBMCs or a T cell subset sorted from them (not recorded which). CDR3 region: CASSPPAAVGGYTF. CDR3 bases: TGTGCCAGCAGCCCGCCGGCGGCGGTGGGTGGCTACACCTTC.